These 22 T cell receptor beta chains came from one sample sequenced in a study of blood T cells in healthy people across ages. A second about 7 to 12 cycle PCR used barcoded and J-beta primers. Each CDR3 protein is one row after TCRdb ran MiXCR on the 5' RACE reads. This table has 1.5 million to 2 million distinct CDR3 sequences, roughly 27% appearing once. Sequencing was carried out using blood. The origin of the receptors is a woman aged 25 to 39 in good health.

This clonotype has just a few counts. The chain uses TRBV20-1 and TRBJ1-5, with 8 bases identical to TRBD1. The ends lost 1 base at V and 7 bases at J; junction bases unmatched: 12. The length of the CDR3 is 16 residues. CDR1 is DFQATT, CDR2 SNEGSKA, per germline (reference sequence). This chain's CDR3 is CSARVAQGASGQPQHF. The CDR3 region has the DNA TGCAGTGCTAGAGTCGCGCAGGGGGCTTCAGGGCAGCCCCAGCATTTT.

Concerning this clonotype itself: One junction end does not reproduce the germline sequence, and a read error may be involved. The genes are TRBV12-5 and TRBJ2-5; possibly TRBD2 for D (6 bases). Per germline, CDR1 LGHNT and CDR2 FRNRAP. This CDR3 comprises 14 residues. The CDR3 region is CASGLDGGQEAQYF. In DNA form, the CDR3 reads TGTGCTAGTGGTTTGGACGGGGGTCAAGAGGCCCAGTACTTC.

Notes on this clonotype: The CDR3 end shows no conserved phenylalanine or tryptophan, and so a read error is likely. V gene TRBV29-1 combines with J gene TRBJ2-1, with 10 bases aligning to TRBD1. The J segment lost 2 bases and the V segment lost 7 bases, leaving 8 bases of the junction unmatched. The CDR3 is 15 residues long. Germline V gene data show CDR1 as SQVTM and CDR2 as ANQGSEA. The CDR3 DNA is TGCAGCGAACGAAAAGGACAGGGGGCCTACAATGAGCAGTTCTGC. This sequence encodes CSERKGQGAYNEQFC.

Points on this clonotype: A read error may explain this, as a much larger clone is one base away. V gene TRBV7-2 combines with J gene TRBJ2-7; TRBD1 aligns across 8 bases. The CDR3 is made up of 17 amino acids. CDR1 is SGHTA and CDR2 is FQGNSA in the germline V gene. J was trimmed by 6 bases and V by 2 bases; bases with no gene match: 15. The CDR3 DNA is TGTGCCAGCAGCTTAATGTCTGTCGGGACAGGCTTTGGCGAGCAGTACTTC. Amino acids: CASSLMSVGTGFGEQYF.

This clonotype was detected only a few times. The rearrangement joins TRBV6-4 to TRBJ2-1; 8 nucleotides agree with TRBD1. This CDR3 comprises 14 residues. V dropped 8 bases and J dropped 8; count of bases not matched to a gene: 11. CDR1 is MRHNA, CDR2 SNTAGT, per germline. The CDR3 sequence: CASSWTGSNDEQFF. In DNA, the CDR3 is TGTGCCAGCTCGTGGACAGGGTCCAACGATGAGCAGTTCTTC.

The table lists this clonotype with a few counts. One base away lies a much larger clone, so this may be a sequencing read error. The rearrangement uses TRBV9 and TRBJ2-7, with TRBD2 identical over 9 bases. The CDR3 consists of 14 residues. The germline V gene encodes CDR1 SGDLS and CDR2 YYNGEE. The CDR3 sequence is CAGSDSGSSYEQYF. The DNA of the CDR3 is TGTGCCGGCAGCGATAGCGGGAGCTCCTACGAGCAGTACTTC.

V gene TRBV2 combines with J gene TRBJ2-1; TRBD2 agrees at 7 bases. The germline V gene has CDR1 SNHLY and CDR2 FYNNEI. V gave up 11 bases and J gave up 6 bases; unmatched junction bases: 10. This CDR3 spans 13 amino acids. The CDR3: CASPSGLSNEQFF. The DNA of the CDR3 is TGTGCCTCCCCTAGCGGACTAAGCAATGAGCAGTTCTTC.

This clonotype was counted at least ten times. This chain connects TRBV12-3 or TRBV12-4 to TRBJ2-5, with 11 bases fitting TRBD1. V shed 5 bases and J 3 bases; nucleotides not matched to a gene: 20. The CDR3 has 20 residues. CDR3 coding DNA: TGTGCCAGCAGTCCTGGGACAGGGGGGACCACGTATGGCTTCGAAGAGACCCAGTACTTC. As protein: CASSPGTGGTTYGFEETQYF.

This clonotype was counted between two and nine times. CDR3 nucleotides: TGTGCCAGTAAGCACAGGGCGGCGAACACCGGGGAGCTGTTTTTT. Translation gives CASKHRAANTGELFF. V and J are TRBV19 and TRBJ2-2; maybe TRBD1 (6 bases). Trimming removed 7 bases from V and 0 bases from J, with 12 bases in between. The CDR3 loop spans 15 amino acids. CDR1 and CDR2 (germline): LNHDA, SQIVND (reference sequence). The variable domain in full, with the rest retrieved from reference TRBV19 and TRBJ2-2, is DGGITQSPKYLFRKEGQNVTLSCEQNLNHDAMYWYRQDPGQGLRLIYYSQIVNDFQKGDIAEGYSVSREKKESFPLTVTSAQKNPTAFYLCASKHRAANTGELFFGEGSRLTVL.

The chain joins TRBV20-1 to TRBJ1-5; D remains ambiguous. The CDR3 consists of 13 residues. The V end was cut by 5 bases, the J end by 2 bases, with 10 bases between. The germline V gene has CDR1 DFQATT and CDR2 SNEGSKA (reference sequence). The CDR3 DNA follows: TGCAGTGCTTCCCGTCCGGGCAATCAGCCCCAGCATTTT. Amino acid sequence: CSASRPGNQPQHF.

The chain combines TRBV12-3 or TRBV12-4 with TRBJ1-2; D remains ambiguous. There are 14 residues in the CDR3. Trimming removed 7 bases from V and 7 bases from J, with 19 bases in between. CDR3 sequence: CASTRTDVRGGYTF. Here the CDR3 DNA reads TGTGCCAGCACCCGGACGGACGTACGTGGTGGCTACACCTTC.

The V and J genes are TRBV3-1 and TRBJ2-7; 8 bases are shared with TRBD1. TRBJ2-5 explains the end of the DNA better; the J call may be wrong. The CDR3 is 15 amino acids. Germline CDR1 reads LGHDT; CDR2 reads YNNKEL (reference sequence). This chain's CDR3 is CASSRSYRGDETQYF. CDR3 DNA sequence: TGTGCCAGCAGCCGGAGCTACAGGGGGGACGAGACCCAGTACTTC.

The chain combines TRBV7-3 with TRBJ2-1; tentative D call: TRBD1 (5 bases). The CDR3 contains 16 residues. V was shortened by 4 bases and J by 7 bases, with 20 bases between the two germline ends. Germline V CDR1 and CDR2: SGHTA, FQGTGA. In DNA form, the CDR3 reads TGTGCCAGCAGCTCCCGCCAGGTGGCAGGGCGGAATGAGCAGTTCTTC. Its protein is CASSSRQVAGRNEQFF.

In its sample, this clonotype was seen many times. This sequence joins TRBV28 and TRBJ2-7; 7 bases align to TRBD1. The CDR3 loop spans 14 amino acids. The germline CDR1 and CDR2 sequences are MDHEN and SYDVKM. V was pared by 5 bases and J by 4 bases, with 8 bases of the junction left unmatched. The DNA for the CDR3 is TGTGCCAGCAGTGGATCGGGGACAGATTACGAGCAGTACTTC. Translating gives CASSGSGTDYEQYF.

This chain links TRBV29-1 with TRBJ2-3; D is unclear. The CDR3 is made up of 12 amino acids. CDR1 and CDR2 (germline): SQVTM, ANQGSEA. V lost 4 bases to trimming and J lost 2 bases, with 7 bases between them. As DNA, the CDR3 is TGCAGCGTTGCGAACCCCACAGATACGCAGTATTTT. Residues: CSVANPTDTQYF.

The rearrangement uses TRBV5-5 and TRBJ2-2, with a possible D match to TRBD2 (6 bases). Per germline, CDR1 SGHKS and CDR2 YYEKEE (reference sequence). This CDR3 contains 15 residues. V was shortened by 3 bases and J by 0 bases, with 9 bases between the two germline ends. The CDR3 bases are TGTGCCAGCAGCTCGGGGGTTACGAACACCGGGGAGCTGTTTTTT. This encodes CASSSGVTNTGELFF.

The rearrangement links TRBV11-2 to TRBJ1-4; 7 bases are shared with TRBD1. This CDR3 contains 13 residues. From germline, CDR1 is SGHAT and CDR2 FQNNGV. Trimming removed 5 bases from V and 13 bases from J; junction bases left unmatched: 10. The CDR3: CASSARTGWGLFF. The CDR3 DNA reads as TGTGCCAGCAGCGCTCGGACAGGCTGGGGACTGTTTTTT.

The gene calls are TRBV7-2 and TRBJ2-1; 8 nucleotides agree with TRBD1. V shed 5 bases and J 8 bases; nucleotides not matched to a gene: 14. Germline-derived CDR1 and CDR2 are SGHTA and FQGNSA. The CDR3 contains 16 residues. In nucleotides, the CDR3 is TGTGCCAGCAGCCTCCGGACAGGGAGGCGGACTGATGAGCAGTTCTTC. This gives the protein CASSLRTGRRTDEQFF.

V and J are TRBV5-1 and TRBJ1-2; D not resolved. The V end lost 4 bases, the J end lost 1 base, and 14 bases lay between the germline ends. CDR3 size: 15 residues. Per germline, CDR1 SGHRS and CDR2 YFSETQ. The CDR3 loop is CASSPSPGLNYGYTF. The CDR3 DNA reads as TGCGCCAGCAGCCCCTCACCCGGCCTTAACTATGGCTACACCTTC.

This CDR3 reads CASSSQGLGYGYTF. In nucleotides, the CDR3 is TGTGCCAGCAGCTCGCAGGGACTCGGCTATGGCTACACCTTC. The genes are TRBV9 and TRBJ1-2; a weak D match, TRBD1 (5 bases). The CDR3 totals 14 residues. The V end was cut by 4 bases, the J end by 4 bases, with 14 bases between. Germline-derived CDR1 and CDR2 are SGDLS and YYNGEE.

The V call is TRBV15, the J call TRBJ1-2, with TRBD1 matching over 8 bases. There are 13 residues in the CDR3. CDR1 is LNHNV, CDR2 YYDKDF, per germline (reference sequence). J lost 8 bases, V lost 2 bases, and 4 bases had no gene match. The CDR3 nucleotides are TGTGCCACCAGCAGACCCGGACAGGGAGGCTACACCTTC. It is translated as CATSRPGQGGYTF.

This chain joins TRBV20-1 and TRBJ2-5, with TRBD2 matching 13 bases. CDR3 length: 14 residues. Trimming removed 0 bases from V and 13 bases from J; junction bases left unmatched: 8. CDR1 is DFQATT, CDR2 SNEGSKA, per germline (reference sequence). The CDR3 DNA is TGCAGTGCTAGAGATGGGACTAGCGGGAATTTAGGGTACTTC. Amino acids: CSARDGTSGNLGYF.